Below are 22 T cell receptor beta chains sequenced from a single sample in a study of blood T cell repertoires in COVID-19. Sequencing was performed with immunoSEQ multiplex PCR; in TCRdb, only in-frame clones are kept and a portion is missing. The sample has roughly 70,000 clones, just under 90% seen once. The material sequenced was peripheral blood. These receptors originate from an elderly woman with active COVID-19.

This clone appeared a single time. V and J are TRBV4-1 and TRBJ1-2; 8 nucleotides agree with TRBD1. Per germline, CDR1 MGHRA and CDR2 YSYEKL. This CDR3 is 15 amino acids long. V trimming: 3 bases; J trimming: 6 bases; junction bases outside the gene matches: 9. This CDR3 is CASSHGPGQGNGYTF. The CDR3 DNA reads as TGCGCCAGCAGCCACGGGCCCGGACAGGGAAATGGCTACACCTTC.

V gene TRBV29-1 combines with J gene TRBJ2-1, with 7 bases that match TRBD2. The CDR3 contains 14 residues. V was clipped by 5 bases and J by 0 bases; unmatched bases: 4. CDR1 is SQVTM, CDR2 ANQGSEA, per germline. CDR3 in amino acids: CSVRREISYNEQFF. The CDR3 DNA reads as TGCAGCGTTAGGCGGGAGATCTCCTACAATGAGCAGTTCTTC.

The CDR3: CASSVEASGRARETQYF. Here the CDR3 DNA reads TGTGCCAGCAGCGTAGAGGCTAGCGGGAGGGCCAGGGAGACCCAGTACTTC. The chain couples TRBV9 to TRBJ2-5; 12 bases match TRBD2. Germline values: CDR1 SGDLS, CDR2 YYNGEE. The CDR3 is 17 amino acids. The V segment lost 0 bases and the J segment 5 bases; nucleotides outside the gene matches: 8.

This sequence joins TRBV9 and TRBJ2-1; 12 nucleotides align to TRBD2. J lost 7 bases, V lost 3 bases, and 8 bases had no gene match. The CDR3 covers 16 residues. Germline V CDR1 and CDR2: SGDLS, YYNGEE. This CDR3 is CASSAPTSGSENEQFF. The CDR3 bases are TGTGCCAGCAGCGCCCCGACTAGCGGGAGTGAAAATGAGCAGTTCTTC.

A single count supports this clone. The chain is built from TRBV27 and TRBJ1-1, with D maybe TRBD1 (6 bases). The CDR3 has 14 amino acids. Germline CDR1 MNHEY, CDR2 SMNVEV (reference sequence). The germline V and J ends were trimmed by 2 bases and 2 bases, with 9 bases remaining between them. DNA of the CDR3: TGTGCCAGCAGTTTACAGGGGAGAAACACTGAAGCTTTCTTT. Protein product: CASSLQGRNTEAFF.

The chain employs TRBV4-3 and TRBJ2-2; possible D gene TRBD1, 5 bases. The CDR3 extends over 16 amino acids. The germline V and J ends were trimmed by 0 bases and 0 bases, with 8 bases remaining between them. CDR1 LGHNA and CDR2 YSLEER come from the germline V gene. CDR3 nucleotide sequence: TGCGCCAGCAGCCAAGATCCAGGGACGAACACCGGGGAGCTGTTTTTT. Its protein product is CASSQDPGTNTGELFF.

The gene calls are TRBV6-5 and TRBJ1-5; maybe TRBD1 (5 bases). V lost 6 bases, J lost 4 bases, and 10 bases lay in between. Per germline, CDR1 MNHEY and CDR2 SVGAGI. There are 13 residues in the CDR3. CDR3 bases: TGTGCCAGCAGACGACCAGGGAATCAGCCCCAGCATTTT. Amino acid sequence: CASRRPGNQPQHF.

This chain uses TRBV27 with TRBJ2-7; no clear D gene. The ends were cut back, 5 bases at V and 3 bases at J, with 20 bases in the middle. The CDR3 is made up of 16 amino acids. CDR1 and CDR2 (germline): MNHEY, SMNVEV (reference sequence). The CDR3 region is CASSPLGRQRNYEQYF. In DNA form, the CDR3 reads TGTGCCAGCAGTCCCCTCGGCAGGCAGAGAAACTACGAGCAGTACTTC.

This clone was seen a single time. The genes are TRBV6-5 and TRBJ2-7; 12 bases line up with TRBD2. V shed 6 bases and J 4 bases; nucleotides not matched to a gene: 7. The CDR3 runs 15 residues. Germline V gene sequence: CDR1 MNHEY, CDR2 SVGAGI. This CDR3 is CASRTTSGGLYEQYF. Here the CDR3 DNA reads TGTGCCAGCAGGACGACTAGCGGGGGACTTTACGAGCAGTACTTC.

V usage is TRBV5-6 and J usage is TRBJ2-7, with D maybe TRBD2 (5 bases). The V gene lost 4 bases and the J gene lost 1 base, with 18 bases spanning the gap. Germline CDR1 is SGHDT and CDR2 is YYEEEE. The CDR3 is made up of 16 amino acids. The CDR3 is CASSAIPDSRSYEQYF. As DNA, the CDR3 is TGTGCCAGCAGCGCCATCCCGGACTCTAGGTCCTACGAGCAGTACTTC.

This clone appeared a few times. The J gene is TRBJ1-2, the V gene TRBV6-5, with 11 bases identical to TRBD1. J gave up 5 bases and V 2 bases, and 7 bases lay outside the gene matches. Germline V lookup: CDR1 MNHEY, CDR2 SVGAGI. The length of the CDR3 is 16 residues. The CDR3 DNA follows: TGTGCCAGCAGTTACCTACGGACAGGGGGCGGATATGGCTACACCTTC. Translating it yields CASSYLRTGGGYGYTF.

V and J are TRBV25-1 and TRBJ1-6; unclear D gene. Trimming left V 3 bases short and J 10 bases short, with 10 bases between. The CDR3 contains 13 residues. Germline values: CDR1 MGHDK, CDR2 SYGVNS. In DNA, the CDR3 is TGTGCCAGCAGTGATCTTCGAGGATCACCCCTCCACTTT. It encodes CASSDLRGSPLHF.

This rearrangement joins TRBV10-3 to TRBJ1-1; 7 nucleotides match TRBD1. The germline gives CDR1 ENHRY, CDR2 SYGVKD. The CDR3 is 15 residues long. V lost 2 bases, J lost 8 bases, and 11 bases stayed unmatched. The CDR3 is CAISEIRLRGQEAFF. The DNA for the CDR3 is TGTGCCATCAGTGAGATACGATTGAGGGGGCAGGAAGCTTTCTTT.

The chain joins TRBV4-1 to TRBJ2-7, with D possibly TRBD1 on 5 matching bases. The germline CDR1 and CDR2 sequences are MGHRA and YSYEKL. This CDR3 comprises 14 residues. Trimming pared 1 base from V and 2 bases from J, leaving 9 bases between. The CDR3 protein is CASSQVGRAYEQYF. CDR3 DNA: TGCGCCAGCAGCCAAGTAGGCAGGGCCTACGAGCAGTACTTC.

The chain joins TRBV10-3 to TRBJ2-1, with 8 bases identical to TRBD1. The ends lost 6 bases at V and 2 bases at J; junction bases unmatched: 6. The CDR3 runs to 15 residues. The germline CDR1 and CDR2 sequences are ENHRY and SYGVKD. DNA of the CDR3: TGTGCCATCAGCGGACAGGGCGCTGCCTACAATGAGCAGTTCTTC. Protein product: CAISGQGAAYNEQFF.

The V gene is TRBV4-1, the J gene TRBJ2-1; the match to TRBD2 covers 9 bases. CDR1 is MGHRA and CDR2 is YSYEKL in the germline V gene. The CDR3 sequence is 16 residues long. V lost 0 bases and J lost 4; bases outside the gene matches: 4. CDR3 nucleotides: TGCGCCAGCAGCCAAGACGGCCTAGCGGGGTACAATGAGCAGTTCTTC. It encodes CASSQDGLAGYNEQFF.

The rearrangement links TRBV10-3 to TRBJ2-3; TRBD2 matches 8 bases. CDR3 length: 15 amino acids. V lost 5 bases to trimming and J lost 5 bases; unmatched junction nucleotides: 9. Germline values: CDR1 ENHRY, CDR2 SYGVKD. CDR3 DNA sequence: TGTGCCATCAGTTCAACTAGCGGTAGGGGAGATACGCAGTATTTT. This translates into CAISSTSGRGDTQYF.

This clone was detected once. This chain uses TRBV28 with TRBJ1-5; D uncertain. V dropped 4 bases and J dropped 9 bases, with 10 bases sitting between them. Germline values: CDR1 MDHEN, CDR2 SYDVKM. The CDR3 is 12 amino acids. DNA for the CDR3: TGTGCCAGCAGTTCCCTCTCGCGGCCCCAGCATTTT. Protein sequence: CASSSLSRPQHF.

The genes are TRBV29-1 and TRBJ2-7; 12 positions agree with TRBD2. The J segment lost 0 bases and the V segment lost 1 base, leaving 7 bases of the junction unmatched. The CDR3 totals 17 residues. Germline V gene sequence: CDR1 SQVTM, CDR2 ANQGSEA. As DNA, the CDR3 is TGCAGCGTTGAAGTAGGGCTAGCGGGGGGGAGCTCCTACGAGCAGTACTTC. It is translated as CSVEVGLAGGSSYEQYF.

V is TRBV28 and J is TRBJ2-7; tentative D call: TRBD2 (5 bases). The V gene lost 5 bases and the J gene lost 4 bases, with 9 bases spanning the gap. The length of the CDR3 is 12 residues. Germline-derived CDR1 and CDR2 are MDHEN and SYDVKM. The CDR3 protein is CASSQTTYEQYF. As DNA, the CDR3 is TGTGCCAGCAGTCAGACTACATACGAGCAGTACTTC.

The J gene is TRBJ2-5, the V gene TRBV28; D gene uncertain. The germline V gene encodes CDR1 MDHEN and CDR2 SYDVKM. The CDR3 loop spans 12 amino acids. The V and J ends lost 5 bases and 5 bases respectively, with 9 bases between them. The CDR3 sequence is CASSTNRETQYF. Here the CDR3 DNA reads TGTGCCAGCAGTACGAATCGGGAGACCCAGTACTTC.

The chain uses TRBV7-2 and TRBJ2-1; D gene uncertain. The germline V gene encodes CDR1 SGHTA and CDR2 FQGNSA. V shed 2 bases and J shed 0 bases, with 8 bases lying between them. CDR3 length: 15 residues. The DNA of the CDR3 is TGTGCCAGCAGCTTAAGCGTGAGCTCCTACAATGAGCAGTTCTTC. Its translation is CASSLSVSSYNEQFF.